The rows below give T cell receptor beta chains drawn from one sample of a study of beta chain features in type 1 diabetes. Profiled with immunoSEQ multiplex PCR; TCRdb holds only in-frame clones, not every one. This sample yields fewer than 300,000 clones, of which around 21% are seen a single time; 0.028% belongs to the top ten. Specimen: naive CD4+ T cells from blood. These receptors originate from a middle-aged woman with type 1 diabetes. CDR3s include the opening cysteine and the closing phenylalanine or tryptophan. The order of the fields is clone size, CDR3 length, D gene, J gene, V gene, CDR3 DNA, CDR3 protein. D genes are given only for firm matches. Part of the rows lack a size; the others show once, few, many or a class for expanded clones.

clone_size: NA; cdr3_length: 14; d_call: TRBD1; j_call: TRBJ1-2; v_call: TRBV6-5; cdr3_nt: TGTGCCAGCAGTTACGGACAGGGCAACTATGGCTACACCTTC; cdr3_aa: CASSYGQGNYGYTF
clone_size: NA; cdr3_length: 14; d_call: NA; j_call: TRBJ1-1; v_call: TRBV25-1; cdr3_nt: TGTGCCAGCAGTGAATACGGGTCCCACACTGAAGCTTTCTTT; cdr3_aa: CASSEYGSHTEAFF
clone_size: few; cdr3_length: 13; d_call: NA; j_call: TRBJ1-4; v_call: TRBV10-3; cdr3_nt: TGTGCCATCAGTGAGGCGCTGGAGGAAAAACTGTTTTTT; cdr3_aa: CAISEALEEKLFF
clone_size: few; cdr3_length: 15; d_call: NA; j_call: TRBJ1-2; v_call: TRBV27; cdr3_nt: TGTGCCAGCAGTCCCCGGACTGGCGCTAACTATGGCTACACCTTC; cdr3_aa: CASSPRTGANYGYTF
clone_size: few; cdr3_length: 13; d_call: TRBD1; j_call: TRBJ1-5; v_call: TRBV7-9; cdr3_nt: TGTGCCAGCAGCTTAGGAGGGGACAGGGGCCAGCATTTT; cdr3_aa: CASSLGGDRGQHF
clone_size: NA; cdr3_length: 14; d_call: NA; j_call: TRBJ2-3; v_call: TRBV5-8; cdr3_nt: TGTGCCAGCAGCTTGGGGTACGGGACAGATACGCAGTATTTT; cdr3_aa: CASSLGYGTDTQYF
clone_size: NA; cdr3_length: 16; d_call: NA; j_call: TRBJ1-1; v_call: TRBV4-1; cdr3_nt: TGCGCCAGCAGCCAAGGGGGAGGGAGGGAATTGACTGAAGCTTTCTTT; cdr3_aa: CASSQGGGRELTEAFF
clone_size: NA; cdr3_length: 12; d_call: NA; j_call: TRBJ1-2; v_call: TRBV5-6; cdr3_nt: TGTGCCAGCACCCTTAATCCCTATGGCTACACCTTC; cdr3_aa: CASTLNPYGYTF
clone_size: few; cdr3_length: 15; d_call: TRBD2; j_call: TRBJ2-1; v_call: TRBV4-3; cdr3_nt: TGCGCCAGCAGCCACTACAGCGGGAGGACCAATGAGCAGTTCTTC; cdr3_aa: CASSHYSGRTNEQFF
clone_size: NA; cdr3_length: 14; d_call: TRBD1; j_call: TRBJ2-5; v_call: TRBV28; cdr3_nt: TGTGCCAGCGAATCAGGGGGAATTCAAGAGACCCAGTACTTC; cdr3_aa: CASESGGIQETQYF
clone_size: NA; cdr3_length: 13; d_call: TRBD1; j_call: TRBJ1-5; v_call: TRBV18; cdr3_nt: TGTGCCAGCTCACCGACAGGGGATCAGCCCCAGCATTTT; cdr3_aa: CASSPTGDQPQHF
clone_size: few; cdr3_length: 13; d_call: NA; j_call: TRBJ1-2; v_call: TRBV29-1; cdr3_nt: TGCAGCGTCACGGGACGTCTCCAGGGGGGCTACACCTTC; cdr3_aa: CSVTGRLQGGYTF
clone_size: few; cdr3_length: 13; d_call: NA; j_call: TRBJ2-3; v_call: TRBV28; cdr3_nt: TGTGCCAGCAGTTCCCAGACTACGGATACGCAGTATTTT; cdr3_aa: CASSSQTTDTQYF
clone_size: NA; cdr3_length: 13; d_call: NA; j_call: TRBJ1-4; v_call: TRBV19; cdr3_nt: TGTGCCAGTAGTACGCCGGGAGAAGAAAAACTGTTTTTT; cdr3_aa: CASSTPGEEKLFF
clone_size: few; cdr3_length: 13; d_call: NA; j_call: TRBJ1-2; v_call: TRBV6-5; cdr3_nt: TGTGCCAGCACCTTTACGGCGGGAAGCGGCTACACCTTC; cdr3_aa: CASTFTAGSGYTF
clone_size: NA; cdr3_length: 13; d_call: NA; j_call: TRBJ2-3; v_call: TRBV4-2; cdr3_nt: TGTGCCAGCAGGTCGTGGGGGCCAGATACGCAGTATTTT; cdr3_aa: CASRSWGPDTQYF
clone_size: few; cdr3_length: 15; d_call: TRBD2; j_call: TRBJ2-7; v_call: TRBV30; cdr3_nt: TGTGCCTGGAGTCTCCCCTCTAGCGGGAGGAACGAGCAGTACTTC; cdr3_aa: CAWSLPSSGRNEQYF
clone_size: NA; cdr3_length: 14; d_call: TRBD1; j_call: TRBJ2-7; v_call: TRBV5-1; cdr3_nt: TGCGCCAGCAGCTCGGGACAGGGGGCGCGAGAGCAGTACTTC; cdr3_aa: CASSSGQGAREQYF
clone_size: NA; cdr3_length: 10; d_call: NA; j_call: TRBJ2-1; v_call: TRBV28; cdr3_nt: TGTGCCAGCAATGGAGTTGAGCAGTTCTTC; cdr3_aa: CASNGVEQFF
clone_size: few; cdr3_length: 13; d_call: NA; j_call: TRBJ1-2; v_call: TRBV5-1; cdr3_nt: TGCGCCAGCAGCTTGGACCCCGGGTCTGGCTACACCTTC; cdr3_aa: CASSLDPGSGYTF
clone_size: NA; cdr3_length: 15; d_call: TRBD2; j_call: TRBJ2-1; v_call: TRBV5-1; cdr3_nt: TGCGCCAGCAGCTCCGTAGCGGGGGGGCAGGGTGAGCAGTTCTTC; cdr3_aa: CASSSVAGGQGEQFF
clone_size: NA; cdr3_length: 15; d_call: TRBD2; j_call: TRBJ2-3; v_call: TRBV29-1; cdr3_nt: TGCAGCGTTGGTGGGACTAGCGGGAGCACAGATACGCAGTATTTT; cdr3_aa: CSVGGTSGSTDTQYF
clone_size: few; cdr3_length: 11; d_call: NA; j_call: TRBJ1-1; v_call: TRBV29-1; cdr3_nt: TGCAGCGTCCGACAGGCCTCTGAAGCTTTCTTT; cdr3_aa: CSVRQASEAFF
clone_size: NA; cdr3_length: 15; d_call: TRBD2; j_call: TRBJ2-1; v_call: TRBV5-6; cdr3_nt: TGTGCCAGCAGCTTGCGATCGGGACTAGAGGAGGAGCAGTTCTTC; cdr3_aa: CASSLRSGLEEEQFF
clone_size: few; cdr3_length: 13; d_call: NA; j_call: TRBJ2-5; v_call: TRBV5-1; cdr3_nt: TGCGCCAGCAGCCCCGGGACTCAAGAGACCCAGTACTTC; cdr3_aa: CASSPGTQETQYF
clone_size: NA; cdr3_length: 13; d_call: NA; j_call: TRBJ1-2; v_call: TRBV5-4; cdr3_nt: TGTGCCAGCAGCTTGAGTACAGGGTACGGCTACACCTTC; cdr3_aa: CASSLSTGYGYTF
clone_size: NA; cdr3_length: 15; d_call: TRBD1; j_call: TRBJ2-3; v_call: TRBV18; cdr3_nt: TGTGCCAGCTCACCTCGACAGGGATACACAGATACGCAGTATTTT; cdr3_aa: CASSPRQGYTDTQYF
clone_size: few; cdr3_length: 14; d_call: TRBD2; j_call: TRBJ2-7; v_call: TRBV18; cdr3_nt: TGTGCCAGCTCACCTGGACTAGCTAGGGCCGAGCAGTACTTC; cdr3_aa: CASSPGLARAEQYF
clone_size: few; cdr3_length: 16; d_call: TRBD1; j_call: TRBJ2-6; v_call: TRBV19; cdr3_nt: TGTGCCAGTAGTCAGACAGGGGTCTCTGGGGCCAACGTCCTGACTTTC; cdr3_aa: CASSQTGVSGANVLTF
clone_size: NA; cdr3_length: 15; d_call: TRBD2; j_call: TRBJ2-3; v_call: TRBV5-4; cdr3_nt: TGTGCCAGCAGCTTGACTAGCGGGATGATAGATACGCAGTATTTT; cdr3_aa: CASSLTSGMIDTQYF
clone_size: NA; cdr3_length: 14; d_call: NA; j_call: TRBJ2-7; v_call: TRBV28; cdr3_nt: TGTGCCAGCAGCACGGACATTCGAGCCTACGAGCAGTACTTC; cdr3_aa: CASSTDIRAYEQYF
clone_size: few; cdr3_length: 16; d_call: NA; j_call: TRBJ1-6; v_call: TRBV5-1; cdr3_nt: TGCGCCAGCAGCTTCAGCTCGGGGTTAGATAATTCACCCCTCCACTTT; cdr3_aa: CASSFSSGLDNSPLHF
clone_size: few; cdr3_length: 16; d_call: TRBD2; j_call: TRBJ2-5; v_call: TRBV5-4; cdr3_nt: TGTGCCAGCAGCTCGCTAGCGGGAGGGATCCAAGAGACCCAGTACTTC; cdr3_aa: CASSSLAGGIQETQYF
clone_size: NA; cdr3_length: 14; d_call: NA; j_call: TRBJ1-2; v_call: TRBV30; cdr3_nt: TGTGCCTGGAGTGTAATGGGGGCTGGCTATGGCTACACCTTC; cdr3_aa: CAWSVMGAGYGYTF
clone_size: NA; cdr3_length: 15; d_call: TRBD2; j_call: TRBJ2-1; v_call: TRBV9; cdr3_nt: TGTGCCAGCAGCGTAGGGACTAGCGGGAGCAATGAGCAGTTCTTC; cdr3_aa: CASSVGTSGSNEQFF
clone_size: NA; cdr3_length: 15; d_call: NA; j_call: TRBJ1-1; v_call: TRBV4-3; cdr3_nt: TGCGCCAGCAGCCAAGAAGGGGGGAGGGACACTGAAGCTTTCTTT; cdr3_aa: CASSQEGGRDTEAFF
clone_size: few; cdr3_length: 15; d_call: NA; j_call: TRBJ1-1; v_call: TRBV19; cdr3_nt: TGTGCCAGTAGTCCCAAGGACAGCATTCAGCCTGAAGCTTTCTTT; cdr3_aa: CASSPKDSIQPEAFF
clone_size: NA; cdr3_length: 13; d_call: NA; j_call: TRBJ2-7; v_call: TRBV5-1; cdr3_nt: TGCGCCAGCAGACCACTAGAGGTAAACGAGCAGTACTTC; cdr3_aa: CASRPLEVNEQYF
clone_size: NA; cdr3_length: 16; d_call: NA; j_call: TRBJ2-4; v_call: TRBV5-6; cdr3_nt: TGTGCCAGCAGCTTGGATAATATCGCGGGGAAAAACATTCAGTACTTC; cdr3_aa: CASSLDNIAGKNIQYF
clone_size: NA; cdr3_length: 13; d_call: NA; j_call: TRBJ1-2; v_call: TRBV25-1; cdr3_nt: TGTGCCAGCAGTGAACCGGGGATGGGTGGCTACACCTTC; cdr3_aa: CASSEPGMGGYTF
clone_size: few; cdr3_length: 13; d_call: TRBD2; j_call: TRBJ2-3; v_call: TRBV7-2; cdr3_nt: TGTGCCAGCAGCTTTAGCGGGGAAGATACGCAGTATTTT; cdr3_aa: CASSFSGEDTQYF
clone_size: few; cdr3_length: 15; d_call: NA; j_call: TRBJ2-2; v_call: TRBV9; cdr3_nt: TGTGCCAGCAGCGTCGTTCAGGCCCCCGACGGGGAGCTGTTTTTT; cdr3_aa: CASSVVQAPDGELFF
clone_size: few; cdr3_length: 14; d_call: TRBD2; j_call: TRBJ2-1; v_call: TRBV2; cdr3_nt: TGTGCCAGCACGACGGTAGCGGGAGGCGGGGAGCAGTTCTTC; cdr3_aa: CASTTVAGGGEQFF
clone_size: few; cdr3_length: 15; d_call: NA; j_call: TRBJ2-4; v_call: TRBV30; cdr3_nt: TGTGCCTGGAGTTTGGCGGGGCTAGTTGAAAACATTCAGTACTTC; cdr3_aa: CAWSLAGLVENIQYF
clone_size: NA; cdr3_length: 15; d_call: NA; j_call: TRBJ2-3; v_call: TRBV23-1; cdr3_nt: TGCGCCAGCCTCCGGGCCCGGGACTCCCGAGGTACGCAGTATTTT; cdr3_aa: CASLRARDSRGTQYF